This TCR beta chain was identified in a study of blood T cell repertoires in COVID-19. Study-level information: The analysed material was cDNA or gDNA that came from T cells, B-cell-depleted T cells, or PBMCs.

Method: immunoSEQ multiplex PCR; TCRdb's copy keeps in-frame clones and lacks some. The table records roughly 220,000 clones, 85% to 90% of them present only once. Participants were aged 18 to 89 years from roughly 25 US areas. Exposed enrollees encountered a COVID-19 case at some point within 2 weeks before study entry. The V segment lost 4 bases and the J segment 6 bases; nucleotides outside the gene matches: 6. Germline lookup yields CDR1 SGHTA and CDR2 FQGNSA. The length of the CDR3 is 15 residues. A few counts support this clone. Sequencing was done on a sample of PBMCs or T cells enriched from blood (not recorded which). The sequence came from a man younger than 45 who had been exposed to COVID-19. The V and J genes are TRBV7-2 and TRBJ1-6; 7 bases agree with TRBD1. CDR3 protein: CASSSGQFTNSPLHF. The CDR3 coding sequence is TGTGCCAGCAGCTCGGGACAGTTTACTAATTCACCCCTCCACTTT. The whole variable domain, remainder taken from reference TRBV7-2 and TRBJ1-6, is GAGVSQSPSNKVTEKGKDVELRCDPISGHTALYWYRQSLGQGLEFLIYFQGNSAPDKSGLPSDRFSAERTGGSVSTLTIQRTQQEDSAVYLCASSSGQFTNSPLHFGNGTRLTVT.